One and the same sample provided the 4 T cell receptor beta chains below, sequenced in a study. MiXCR, run by TCRdb on the RT-PCR reads, gives a single entry per CDR3 protein. Of about 700,000 distinct CDR3 sequences listed, more than 13% were seen once; the top ten hold 3.6%. The sequenced material came from memory CD4+ T cells from blood. These TCRs come from a female donor in good health, serving as a healthy control.

This clonotype appeared many times. The chain is built from TRBV20-1 and TRBJ1-3, with D perhaps matching TRBD1 (5 bases). The ends were cut back, 2 bases at V and 0 bases at J, with 11 bases in the middle. This CDR3 is 15 amino acids long. The germline V gene has CDR1 DFQATT and CDR2 SNEGSKA (reference sequence). The CDR3 spells CSARSGTGSGNTIYF. CDR3 bases: TGCAGTGCTAGATCTGGGACGGGCTCTGGAAACACCATATATTTT.

CDR3 in DNA: TGTGCCAGCTCACCAATAAGGACGGGACCCTACGAGCAGTACTTC. Translated, it gives CASSPIRTGPYEQYF. The chain combines TRBV18 with TRBJ2-7; D may be TRBD1 or TRBD2 (5 bases each). V gave up 2 bases and J gave up 2 bases, with 13 bases separating them. Germline V CDR1 and CDR2: KGHSH, LQKENI. There are 15 residues in the CDR3.

This clonotype was recorded at least ten times. The rearrangement uses TRBV5-1 and TRBJ2-7, with D possibly TRBD1 on 6 matching bases. From germline, CDR1 is SGHRS and CDR2 YFSETQ. The V gene lost 5 bases and the J gene lost 5 bases, with 14 bases spanning the gap. The CDR3 is 13 amino acids. The CDR3 is CASRFQGRDEQYF. The CDR3 nucleotides read TGCGCCAGCAGATTCCAGGGGCGCGACGAGCAGTACTTC.

The gene calls are TRBV20-1 and TRBJ1-2; TRBD1 aligns across 9 bases. Germline values: CDR1 DFQATT, CDR2 SNEGSKA (reference sequence). Trimming cost V 5 bases and J 2 bases; bases outside gene matches: 9. The CDR3 sequence is 15 residues long. The CDR3 loop is CSAQAEQGANYGYTF. The CDR3 bases are TGCAGTGCTCAGGCGGAACAGGGGGCCAACTATGGCTACACCTTC.